This T cell receptor beta chain derives from a study of T cell responses to AZD1222 COVID-19 vaccine. Here immunoSEQ multiplex PCR was the method, and the copy in TCRdb shows in-frame clones only, minus some. The table has under 200,000 clones, 92% seen once. Study conclusions and caveats: A reported finding is that nearly half of spike-specific TCRs target unmutated variant regions.

This CDR3 spans 13 amino acids. The germline gives CDR1 SQVTM, CDR2 ANQGSEA. V was clipped by 2 bases and J by 5 bases, with 12 bases between them. Note on this clone: Its antigen is currently unknown.

Second-dose schedules of about 4 or about 12 weeks were combined. The TCR sequence derives from an adult who received the AZD1222 COVID-19 vaccine. The chain has TRBV29-1 and TRBJ1-1; TRBD1 is a possible D gene (5 bases). Source: peripheral blood, taken 28 days after the second AZD1222 dose. DNA of the CDR3: TGCAGCGTTGAAAGGGGTTTGAGTACTGAAGCTTTCTTT. Protein product: CSVERGLSTEAFF.